The clone carrying this T cell receptor (beta chain) was detected ten times or more. Its antigen is unknown. This entry comes from a study of CD8 T cells in ankylosing spondylitis. Study-level findings and limits: Disease-associated clones were CD8+ and fairly uncommon in peripheral blood. Among TCR beta sequences, a motif of roughly 8 highly homologous variants appeared characteristic of ankylosing spondylitis blood.

The CDR3 spans 17 residues. Trimming removed 0 bases at V and 2 bases at J, with 18 bases between. Germline CDR1 reads DFQATT; CDR2 reads SNEGSKA (reference sequence). TCRdb passed the 5' RACE reads through MiXCR, listing each CDR3 protein once. The sample consists of about 110,000 distinct CDR3 sequences, about 25% of them appearing once. The chain carries TRBV20-1 and TRBJ2-3, with D possibly TRBD2 on 6 matching bases. Sequencing used synovial fluid, either unsorted or a sorted T cell fraction (not recorded which). This sequence originates from a male donor with ankylosing spondylitis. CDR3 sequence: CSARDFAPGGYTDTQYF. The CDR3 coding sequence is TGCAGTGCTAGAGATTTTGCCCCCGGAGGGTACACAGATACGCAGTATTTT.